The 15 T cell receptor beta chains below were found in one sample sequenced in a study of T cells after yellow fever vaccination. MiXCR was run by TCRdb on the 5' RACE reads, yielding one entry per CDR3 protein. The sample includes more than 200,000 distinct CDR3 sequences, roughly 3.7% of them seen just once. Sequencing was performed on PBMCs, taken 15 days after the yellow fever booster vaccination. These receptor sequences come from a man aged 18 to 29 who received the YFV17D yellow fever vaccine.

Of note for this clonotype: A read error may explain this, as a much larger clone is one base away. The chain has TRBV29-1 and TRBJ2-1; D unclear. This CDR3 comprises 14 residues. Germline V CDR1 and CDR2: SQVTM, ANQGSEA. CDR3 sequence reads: CSVEGHGSYTEQFF. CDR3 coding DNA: TGCAGCGTTGAGGGCCATGGTTCCTACACTGAGCAGTTCTTC.

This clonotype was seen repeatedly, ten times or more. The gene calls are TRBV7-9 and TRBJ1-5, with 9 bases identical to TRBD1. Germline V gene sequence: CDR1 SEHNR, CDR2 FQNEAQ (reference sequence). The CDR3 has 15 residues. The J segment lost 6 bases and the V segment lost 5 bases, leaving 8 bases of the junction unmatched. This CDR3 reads CASSPINRGRQPQHF. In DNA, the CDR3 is TGTGCCAGCAGCCCGATTAACAGGGGGCGTCAGCCCCAGCATTTT.

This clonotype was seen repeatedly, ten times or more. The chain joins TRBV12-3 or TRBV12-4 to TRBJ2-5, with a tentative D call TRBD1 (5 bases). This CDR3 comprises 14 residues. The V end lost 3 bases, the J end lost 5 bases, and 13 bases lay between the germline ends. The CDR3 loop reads CASSFWGSGETQYF. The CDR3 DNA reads TGTGCCAGCAGTTTCTGGGGCTCAGGGGAGACCCAGTACTTC.

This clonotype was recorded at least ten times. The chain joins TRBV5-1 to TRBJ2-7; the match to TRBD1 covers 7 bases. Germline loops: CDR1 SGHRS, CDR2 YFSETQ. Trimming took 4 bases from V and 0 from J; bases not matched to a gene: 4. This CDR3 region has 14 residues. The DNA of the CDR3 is TGCGCCAGCAGCCAGACAGGGTTCTCCTACGAGCAGTACTTC. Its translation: CASSQTGFSYEQYF.

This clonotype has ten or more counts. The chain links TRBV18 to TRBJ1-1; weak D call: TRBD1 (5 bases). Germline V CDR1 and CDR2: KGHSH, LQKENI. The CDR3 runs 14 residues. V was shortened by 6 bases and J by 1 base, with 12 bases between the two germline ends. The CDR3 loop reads CASSGGQSNTEAFF. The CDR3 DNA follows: TGTGCCAGCTCGGGAGGACAATCGAACACTGAAGCTTTCTTT.

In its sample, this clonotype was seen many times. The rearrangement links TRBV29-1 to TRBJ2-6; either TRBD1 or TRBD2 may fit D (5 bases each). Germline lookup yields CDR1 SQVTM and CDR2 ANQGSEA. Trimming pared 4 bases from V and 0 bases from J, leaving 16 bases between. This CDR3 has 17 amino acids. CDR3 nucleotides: TGCAGCGTTGCATTGGGCTGGGGGAACTCTGGGGCCAACGTCCTGACTTTC. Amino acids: CSVALGWGNSGANVLTF.

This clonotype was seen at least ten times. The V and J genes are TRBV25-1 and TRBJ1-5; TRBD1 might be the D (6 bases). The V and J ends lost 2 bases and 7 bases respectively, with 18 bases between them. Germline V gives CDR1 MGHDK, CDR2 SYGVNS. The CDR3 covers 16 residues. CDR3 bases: TGTGCCAGCAGTGAACATGGATGGGGGGGCGACCAGCCCCAGCATTTT. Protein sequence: CASSEHGWGGDQPQHF.

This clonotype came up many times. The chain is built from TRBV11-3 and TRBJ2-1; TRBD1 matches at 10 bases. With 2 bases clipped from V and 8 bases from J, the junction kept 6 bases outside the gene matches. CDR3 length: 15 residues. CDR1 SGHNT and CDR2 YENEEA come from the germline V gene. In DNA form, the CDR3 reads TGTGCCAGCAGCTTATCCGGGACAGGGGTACATGAGCAGTTCTTC. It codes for CASSLSGTGVHEQFF.

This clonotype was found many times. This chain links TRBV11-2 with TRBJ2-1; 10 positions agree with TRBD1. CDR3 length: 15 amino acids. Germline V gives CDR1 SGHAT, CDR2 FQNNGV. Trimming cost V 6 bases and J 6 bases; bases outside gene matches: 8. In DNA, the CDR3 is TGTGCCAGCAGACACCCGGGACAGGGGACCAATGAGCAGTTCTTC. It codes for CASRHPGQGTNEQFF.

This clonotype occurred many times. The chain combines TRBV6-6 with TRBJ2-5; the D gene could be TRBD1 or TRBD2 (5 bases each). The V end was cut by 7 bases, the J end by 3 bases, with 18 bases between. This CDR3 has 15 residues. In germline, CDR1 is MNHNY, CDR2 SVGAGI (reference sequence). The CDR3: CASTLSGTSKETQYF. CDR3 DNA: TGTGCCAGCACCCTGTCGGGGACCAGTAAAGAGACCCAGTACTTC.

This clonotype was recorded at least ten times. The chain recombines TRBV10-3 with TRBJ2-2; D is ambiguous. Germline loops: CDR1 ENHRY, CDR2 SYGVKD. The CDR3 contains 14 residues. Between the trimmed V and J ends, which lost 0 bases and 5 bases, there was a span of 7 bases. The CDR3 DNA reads TGTGCCATCAGTGAGTCGCCCCCGACCGGGGAGCTGTTTTTT. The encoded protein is CAISESPPTGELFF.

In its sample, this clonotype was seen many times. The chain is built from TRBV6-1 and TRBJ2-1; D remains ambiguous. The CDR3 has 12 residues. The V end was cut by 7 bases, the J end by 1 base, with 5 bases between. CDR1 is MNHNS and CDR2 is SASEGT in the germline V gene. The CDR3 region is CASMESYNEQFF. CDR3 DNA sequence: TGTGCCAGCATGGAGTCCTACAATGAGCAGTTCTTC.

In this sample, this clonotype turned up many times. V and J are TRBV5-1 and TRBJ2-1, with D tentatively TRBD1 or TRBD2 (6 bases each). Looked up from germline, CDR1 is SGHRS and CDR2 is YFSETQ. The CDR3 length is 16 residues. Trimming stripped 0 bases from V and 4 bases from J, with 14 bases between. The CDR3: CASSLAGGASYNEQFF. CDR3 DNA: TGCGCCAGCAGCTTGGCCGGGGGCGCATCGTACAATGAGCAGTTCTTC. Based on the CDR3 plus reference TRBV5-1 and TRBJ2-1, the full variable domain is KAGVTQTPRYLIKTRGQQVTLSCSPISGHRSVSWYQQTPGQGLQFLFEYFSETQRNKGNFPGRFSGRQFSNSRSEMNVSTLELGDSALYLCASSLAGGASYNEQFFGPGTRLTVL.

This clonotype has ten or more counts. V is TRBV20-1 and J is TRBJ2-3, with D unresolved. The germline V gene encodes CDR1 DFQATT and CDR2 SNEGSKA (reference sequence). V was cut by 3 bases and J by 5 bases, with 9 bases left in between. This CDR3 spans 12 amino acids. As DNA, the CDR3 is TGCAGTGCTAGGACGAGTAGAGATACGCAGTATTTT. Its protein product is CSARTSRDTQYF.

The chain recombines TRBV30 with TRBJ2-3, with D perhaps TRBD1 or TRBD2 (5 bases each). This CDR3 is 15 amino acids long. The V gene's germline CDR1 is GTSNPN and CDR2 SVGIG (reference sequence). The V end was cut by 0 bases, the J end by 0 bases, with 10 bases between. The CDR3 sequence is CAWSVGVVSTDTQYF. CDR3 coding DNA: TGTGCCTGGAGTGTGGGGGTCGTAAGCACAGATACGCAGTATTTT.